The 31 T cell receptor beta chains below all came from one sample that was sequenced in a study of blood T cell repertoires in COVID-19. Generated by immunoSEQ multiplex PCR, the TCRdb table keeps only in-frame clones and is missing some. The sample lists about 240,000 clones, about 89% occurring once. Sequenced input: PBMCs or T cells enriched from blood (not recorded which). These receptors all stem from a woman aged 25 to 39 who had recovered from COVID-19.

This clone was recorded once. This chain uses TRBV5-8 with TRBJ2-3; 9 bases line up with TRBD2. V lost 1 base and J lost 4; bases outside the gene matches: 7. Germline-derived CDR1 and CDR2 are SGHTS and YDEGEE. The CDR3 length is 16 residues. CDR3 nucleotides: TGTGCCAGCAGCTTGACTAGCGGGTTTATCGCAGATACGCAGTATTTT. This translates into CASSLTSGFIADTQYF.

CDR3 sequence (DNA): TGTGCCAGCAGTTACGGGGACAGGGGGCGCGTGGAGACCCAGTACTTC. It encodes CASSYGDRGRVETQYF. The chain couples TRBV6-6 to TRBJ2-5; 12 bases are a match to TRBD1. Unmatched junction bases numbered 6, after V lost 2 bases and J lost 5 bases. In germline, CDR1 is MNHNY, CDR2 SVGAGI (reference sequence). The CDR3 has 16 residues.

This rearrangement joins TRBV6-1 to TRBJ1-1, with D possibly being TRBD1 (6 bases). Trimming took off 2 bases at V and 7 bases at J, with 11 bases between the two ends. The CDR3 length is 13 residues. CDR1 MNHNS and CDR2 SASEGT come from the germline V gene. CDR3 loop: CASSEWTELEAFF. The CDR3 region has the DNA TGTGCCAGCAGTGAATGGACAGAACTTGAAGCTTTCTTT.

This clone occurred once. The chain combines TRBV9 with TRBJ1-3, with D unresolved. From germline, CDR1 is SGDLS and CDR2 YYNGEE. The germline V and J ends were trimmed by 7 bases and 0 bases, with 17 bases remaining between them. The CDR3 sequence is 16 residues long. CDR3 loop: CASPPNQSHSGNTIYF. The CDR3 DNA is TGTGCCAGCCCGCCCAATCAGTCACACTCTGGAAACACCATATATTTT. The complete variable domain, with remaining parts taken from reference TRBV9 and TRBJ1-3, reads DSGVTQTPKHLITATGQRVTLRCSPRSGDLSVYWYQQSLDQGLQFLIQYYNGEERAKGNILERFSAQQFPDLHSELNLSSLELGDSALYFCASPPNQSHSGNTIYFGEGSWLTVV.

The J gene is TRBJ2-1, the V gene TRBV29-1, with a tentative D call TRBD2 (5 bases). The CDR3 loop spans 21 amino acids. The V end was cut by 2 bases, the J end by 0 bases, with 29 bases between. Germline-derived CDR1 and CDR2 are SQVTM and ANQGSEA. CDR3 coding DNA: TGCAGCGTTGAAACCGATCCGACAAGCGGACCGTTCATGAACTCCTACAATGAGCAGTTCTTC. Amino acids: CSVETDPTSGPFMNSYNEQFF.

The chain recombines TRBV27 with TRBJ2-7, with TRBD1 matching over 7 bases. The CDR3 covers 14 residues. Germline trimming cut 2 bases from V and 5 bases from J; bases unmatched to any gene: 6. Germline V gives CDR1 MNHEY, CDR2 SMNVEV (reference sequence). The CDR3, as DNA: TGTGCCAGCAGTTTAGTGGGCAGGGGGAACGAGCAGTACTTC. It yields the protein CASSLVGRGNEQYF.

V usage is TRBV5-4 and J usage is TRBJ1-1; 8 positions match TRBD1. Germline V lookup: CDR1 SGHNT, CDR2 YYREEE (reference sequence). There are 17 residues in the CDR3. Germline trimming cut 4 bases from V and 3 bases from J; bases unmatched to any gene: 14. CDR3 in amino acids: CASSPRGVRGPDTEAFF. The CDR3 DNA is TGTGCCAGCAGCCCCCGAGGGGTCAGGGGGCCGGACACTGAAGCTTTCTTT.

Details on this clone: Compared with germline, one end of the junction differs, possibly owing to a read error. The rearrangement uses TRBV11-2 and TRBJ2-1; 11 bases fit TRBD2. The germline V gene encodes CDR1 SGHAT and CDR2 FQNNGV. The CDR3 runs 14 residues. DNA of the CDR3: TGTGCCAGCAGATTAGCGGGAGGGCCTCCTGGGCAGTTCTTC. Its protein product is CASRLAGGPPGQFF.

The V and J genes are TRBV28 and TRBJ1-1; maybe TRBD1 (6 bases). Trimming removed 3 bases at V and 7 bases at J, with 15 bases between. Per the germline V gene, CDR1 is MDHEN and CDR2 is SYDVKM. The CDR3 consists of 14 residues. In DNA form, the CDR3 reads TGTGCCAGCAGTTTGCTGGGGGCGCGTATTGAAGCTTTCTTT. Encoded protein: CASSLLGARIEAFF.

The chain is built from TRBV20-1 and TRBJ2-7, with D possibly TRBD1 on 5 matching bases. The CDR3 consists of 11 residues. The germline V gene encodes CDR1 DFQATT and CDR2 SNEGSKA (reference sequence). V lost 7 bases and J 2 bases, leaving 9 bases between the germline ends. Written as DNA, the CDR3 is TGCAGTGTTTTGACAGCCTACGAGCAGTACTTC. It is translated as CSVLTAYEQYF.

V is TRBV24-1 and J is TRBJ2-2, with 11 bases lining up with TRBD2. Unmatched junction bases numbered 6, after V lost 1 base and J lost 3 bases. Germline V lookup: CDR1 KGHDR, CDR2 SFDVKD. The CDR3 loop spans 18 amino acids. CDR3 in amino acids: CATSDLTGTSGYTGELFF. CDR3 coding DNA: TGTGCCACCAGTGATTTAACCGGGACTAGCGGTTACACCGGGGAGCTGTTTTTT.

The CDR3 is CASSPRGSRNEQYF. For the CDR3, the DNA is TGTGCCAGCAGCCCTAGGGGCTCGAGGAACGAGCAGTACTTC. The chain carries TRBV7-2 and TRBJ2-7, with D perhaps matching TRBD1 (5 bases). Trimming shortened V by 5 bases and J by 5 bases, and 16 bases separated the two germline ends. Germline loops: CDR1 SGHTA, CDR2 FQGNSA. The CDR3 runs to 14 residues. Full variable domain (rest looked up from reference TRBV7-2 and TRBJ2-7): GAGVSQSPSNKVTEKGKDVELRCDPISGHTALYWYRQSLGQGLEFLIYFQGNSAPDKSGLPSDRFSAERTGGSVSTLTIQRTQQEDSAVYLCASSPRGSRNEQYFGPGTRLTVT.

The chain links TRBV5-1 to TRBJ2-1; a possible D gene is TRBD1 (7 bases). The V end lost 5 bases, the J end lost 9 bases, and 12 bases lay between the germline ends. The V gene's germline CDR1 is SGHRS and CDR2 YFSETQ. CDR3 length: 12 amino acids. The CDR3 sequence is CASREGDSEQFF. CDR3 sequence (DNA): TGCGCCAGCAGGGAGGGGGACAGTGAGCAGTTCTTC.

The chain is built from TRBV30 and TRBJ1-3; D is possibly TRBD1 (5 bases). Germline CDR1 is GTSNPN and CDR2 is SVGIG (reference sequence). This CDR3 has 15 residues. Trimming pared 0 bases from V and 2 bases from J, leaving 11 bases between. The CDR3 nucleotides are TGTGCCTGGAGTGTACTAGCGGGGGCTGGAAACACCATATATTTT. Translated, it gives CAWSVLAGAGNTIYF.

The CDR3 spells CASSVTSTYNEQFF. CDR3 sequence (DNA): TGTGCCAGCAGCGTCACTAGCACCTACAATGAGCAGTTCTTC. The chain combines TRBV9 with TRBJ2-1, with a tentative D call TRBD2 (6 bases). Trimming removed 2 bases at V and 2 bases at J, with 8 bases between. This CDR3 region has 14 residues. Germline V CDR1 and CDR2: SGDLS, YYNGEE. The variable domain in full, completed from reference TRBV9 and TRBJ2-1, reads DSGVTQTPKHLITATGQRVTLRCSPRSGDLSVYWYQQSLDQGLQFLIQYYNGEERAKGNILERFSAQQFPDLHSELNLSSLELGDSALYFCASSVTSTYNEQFFGPGTRLTVL.

The genes are TRBV30 and TRBJ2-3; weak D call: TRBD1 (5 bases). Germline CDR1 is GTSNPN and CDR2 is SVGIG (reference sequence). CDR3 length: 14 residues. Trimming removed 3 bases at V and 1 base at J, with 11 bases between. CDR3 DNA: TGTGCCTGGAGCAGGGTTTCAGGCACAGATACGCAGTATTTT. Translation gives CAWSRVSGTDTQYF. The full variable domain, its missing parts supplied by reference TRBV30 and TRBJ2-3, is SQTIHQWPATLVQPVGSPLSLECTVEGTSNPNLYWYRQAAGRGLQLLFYSVGIGQISSEVPQNLSASRPQDRQFILSSKKLLLSDSGFYLCAWSRVSGTDTQYFGPGTRLTVL.

V gene TRBV7-8 combines with J gene TRBJ2-1, with 11 nucleotides matching TRBD2. The CDR3 extends over 16 amino acids. Germline V gene data show CDR1 as SGHVS and CDR2 as FQNEAQ. V lost 6 bases to trimming and J lost 7 bases; unmatched junction nucleotides: 11. CDR3 residues: CASRRGLAGVRNEQFF. CDR3 nucleotide sequence: TGTGCCAGCAGACGAGGACTAGCGGGTGTAAGGAATGAGCAGTTCTTC.

On this clone: Other DNA sequences in the sample encode the same CDR3. The chain has TRBV30 and TRBJ2-7; tentatively, D is TRBD1 (5 bases). This CDR3 comprises 12 residues. Germline V lookup: CDR1 GTSNPN, CDR2 SVGIG (reference sequence). Trimming left V 0 bases short and J 4 bases short, with 7 bases between. In DNA, the CDR3 is TGTGCCTGGAGTGTGTCAGGGTACGAGCAGTACTTC. Its translation: CAWSVSGYEQYF.

The V call is TRBV7-8, the J call TRBJ1-1; 9 positions match TRBD1. The ends lost 1 base at V and 6 bases at J; junction bases unmatched: 9. There are 16 residues in the CDR3. The V gene's germline CDR1 is SGHVS and CDR2 FQNEAQ. CDR3 bases: TGTGCCAGCAGCTTAGGTCCTATACAGGGGGCGGCTGAAGCTTTCTTT. Encoded protein: CASSLGPIQGAAEAFF. The full variable domain, rest sourced from reference TRBV7-8 and TRBJ1-1, is GAGVSQSPRYKVAKRGQDVALRCDPISGHVSLFWYQQALGQGPEFLTYFQNEAQLDKSGLPSDRFFAERPEGSVSTLKIQRTQQEDSAVYLCASSLGPIQGAAEAFFGQGTRLTVV.

This chain connects TRBV30 to TRBJ1-2; tentatively, D is TRBD1 (5 bases). Germline values: CDR1 GTSNPN, CDR2 SVGIG (reference sequence). V was pared by 4 bases and J by 7 bases, with 10 bases between. The CDR3 extends over 11 amino acids. The CDR3 nucleotides are TGTGCCTGGACAGGGTACGCTGGCTACACCTTC. Translated, it gives CAWTGYAGYTF. The full variable domain, completed using reference TRBV30 and TRBJ1-2, is SQTIHQWPATLVQPVGSPLSLECTVEGTSNPNLYWYRQAAGRGLQLLFYSVGIGQISSEVPQNLSASRPQDRQFILSSKKLLLSDSGFYLCAWTGYAGYTFGSGTRLTVV.

CDR3 sequence (DNA): TGCGCCAGCAGCAAGGGACTAGCGGACACAGATACGCAGTATTTT. This gives the protein CASSKGLADTDTQYF. This rearrangement joins TRBV5-1 to TRBJ2-3; TRBD2 matches at 11 bases. The germline V gene has CDR1 SGHRS and CDR2 YFSETQ. Trimming removed 4 bases from V and 2 bases from J; junction bases left unmatched: 3. CDR3 size: 15 residues.

This rearrangement joins TRBV18 to TRBJ2-7, with D perhaps TRBD1 (5 bases). The CDR3 is made up of 12 amino acids. Germline CDR1 and CDR2: KGHSH and LQKENI. The germline V and J ends were trimmed by 1 base and 5 bases, with 6 bases remaining between them. Written as DNA, the CDR3 is TGTGCCAGCTCACCACAGGGGCACGAGCAGTACTTC. It encodes CASSPQGHEQYF.

The rearrangement links TRBV4-2 to TRBJ1-3, with TRBD1 identical over 12 bases. The V and J ends lost 4 bases and 0 bases, in that order; junction bases with no gene match: 4. Per the germline V gene, CDR1 is LGHNA and CDR2 is YNFKEQ. This CDR3 comprises 17 residues. The CDR3 region is CASSRGQGAISGNTIYF. CDR3 in DNA: TGTGCCAGCAGCCGGGGACAGGGGGCGATCTCTGGAAACACCATATATTTT.

The chain links TRBV6-5 to TRBJ1-1; no definite D call. Per germline, CDR1 MNHEY and CDR2 SVGAGI. The CDR3 loop spans 12 amino acids. The V and J ends lost 2 bases and 6 bases respectively, with 7 bases between them. The CDR3 DNA follows: TGTGCCAGCAGTTACCCTCAGGCTGAAGCTTTCTTT. Translation gives CASSYPQAEAFF.

The chain couples TRBV28 to TRBJ1-4, with TRBD1 identical over 10 bases. The trim removed 6 bases at V and 6 bases at J, leaving 7 bases unmatched. The CDR3 consists of 15 residues. Germline-derived CDR1 and CDR2 are MDHEN and SYDVKM. The CDR3 DNA reads as TGTGCCAGCAGCGCCTGGGGGACAGGGGATGAAAAACTGTTTTTT. Translation gives CASSAWGTGDEKLFF.

The rearrangement joins TRBV15 to TRBJ1-2, with a possible D match to TRBD1 (5 bases). CDR1 is LNHNV, CDR2 YYDKDF, per germline (reference sequence). V was clipped by 1 base and J by 4 bases, with 7 bases between them. The CDR3 covers 13 residues. CDR3 amino acids: CATSRGGRYGYTF. The CDR3 nucleotides read TGTGCCACCAGCAGAGGGGGCCGCTATGGCTACACCTTC. The full variable domain, with the rest looked up from reference TRBV15 and TRBJ1-2, is DAMVIQNPRYQVTQFGKPVTLSCSQTLNHNVMYWYQQKSSQAPKLLFHYYDKDFNNEADTPDNFQSRRPNTSFCFLDIRSPGLGDTAMYLCATSRGGRYGYTFGSGTRLTVV.

V usage is TRBV28 and J usage is TRBJ1-2; no clear D. Between the trimmed V and J ends, which lost 3 bases and 0 bases, there was a span of 20 bases. Germline values: CDR1 MDHEN, CDR2 SYDVKM. The CDR3 consists of 18 residues. This CDR3 is CASSFGTLRRRANYGYTF. CDR3 coding DNA: TGTGCCAGCAGTTTCGGAACTCTCCGACGGCGGGCTAACTATGGCTACACCTTC.

The chain carries TRBV9 and TRBJ2-6; TRBD2 aligns across 7 bases. Germline V gives CDR1 SGDLS, CDR2 YYNGEE. The CDR3 has 18 amino acids. With 4 bases clipped from V and 0 bases from J, the junction kept 10 bases outside the gene matches. In DNA, the CDR3 is TGTGCCAGCAGCAACCGACACGGACTAGACTCTGGGGCCAACGTCCTGACTTTC. Amino acids: CASSNRHGLDSGANVLTF.

The CDR3 region has the DNA TGTGCCAGCAGCTCCTTAGGACAGGGAATCAATGAGCAGTTCTTC. The encoded protein is CASSSLGQGINEQFF. The rearrangement joins TRBV7-3 to TRBJ2-1; TRBD1 matches 8 bases. V shed 4 bases and J 6 bases; nucleotides not matched to a gene: 8. This CDR3 comprises 15 residues. In germline, CDR1 is SGHTA, CDR2 FQGTGA.

This chain links TRBV28 with TRBJ1-4, with a weak D call TRBD1 (6 bases). Trimming pared 4 bases from V and 0 bases from J, leaving 15 bases between. There are 17 residues in the CDR3. Germline values: CDR1 MDHEN, CDR2 SYDVKM. For the CDR3, the DNA is TGTGCCAGCAGTTCAACAGGGTTTGGGGCAACTAATGAAAAACTGTTTTTT. It yields the protein CASSSTGFGATNEKLFF.

This clone was detected a few times. The V and J genes are TRBV2 and TRBJ2-5; 11 bases map to TRBD1. The germline gives CDR1 SNHLY, CDR2 FYNNEI. Trimming at V came to 7 bases and at J to 5 bases, leaving 9 bases not matched to a gene. The CDR3 length is 15 residues. CDR3 in DNA: TGTGCCAGCACCAGGACAGGGGGCAGAGGGGAGACCCAGTACTTC. It specifies CASTRTGGRGETQYF.